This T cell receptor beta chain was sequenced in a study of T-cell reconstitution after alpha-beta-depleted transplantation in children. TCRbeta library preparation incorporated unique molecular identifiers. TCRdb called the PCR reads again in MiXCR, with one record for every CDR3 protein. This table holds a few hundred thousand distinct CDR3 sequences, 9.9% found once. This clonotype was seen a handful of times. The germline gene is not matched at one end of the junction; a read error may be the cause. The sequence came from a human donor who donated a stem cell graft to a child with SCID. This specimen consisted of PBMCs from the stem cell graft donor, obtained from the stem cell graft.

The CDR3 bases are TGCGCCAGAAGCTTAAACAGGGTTGCTGAGCAGTTCTTC. Translation: CARSLNRVAEQFF. V and J are TRBV5-1 and TRBJ2-1, with a possible D match to TRBD1 (6 bases). The CDR3 covers 13 residues. Germline-derived CDR1 and CDR2 are SGHRS and YFSETQ.